The next 10 T cell receptor beta chains were all read from a single sample in a study of vaccination and CD4 T cells after COVID-19. Once obtained from cultured CD4+ T cells, the DNA was sequenced using the Oncomine TCR Beta short-read assay. TCRdb re-derived calls from the PCR reads in MiXCR, one entry per CDR3 protein. The sample holds about 15,000 distinct CDR3 sequences, 74% seen once. Treatment defined: approximately 10-day PBMC culture with coronavirus spike peptide pools or control peptides (ViraFEST assay). No cognate antigen is known for these TCRs. The specimen sequenced was CD4+ T cells from blood, cultured in vitro. The source of these receptors is a human donor who had recovered from COVID-19.

In this sample, this clonotype turned up once. The V call is TRBV7-3, the J call TRBJ1-2; the D is unclear. The germline V gene has CDR1 SGHTA and CDR2 FQGTGA. CDR3 length: 15 amino acids. Trimming shortened V by 2 bases and J by 0 bases, and 10 bases separated the two germline ends. CDR3 amino acids: CASSLLGFTNYGYTF. Here the CDR3 DNA reads TGTGCCAGCAGCTTACTGGGTTTTACTAACTATGGCTACACCTTC.

The sample holds a few counts of this clonotype. The gene calls are TRBV6-2 or TRBV6-3 and TRBJ1-2, with unresolved D. V was shortened by 5 bases and J by 4 bases, with 11 bases between the two germline ends. Germline V gives CDR1 MNHEY, CDR2 SVGEGT. The CDR3 totals 13 residues. CDR3 protein: CASSVDKFYGYTF. DNA of the CDR3: TGTGCCAGCAGTGTAGACAAGTTCTATGGCTACACCTTC.

This chain connects TRBV20-1 to TRBJ1-4, with a weak D call TRBD1 (6 bases). Between the trimmed V and J ends, which lost 7 bases and 4 bases, there was a span of 7 bases. The CDR3 loop spans 11 amino acids. Germline CDR1 is DFQATT and CDR2 is SNEGSKA (reference sequence). The CDR3 spells CSGRGNEKLFF. The CDR3 region has the DNA TGCAGTGGCAGGGGTAATGAAAAACTGTTTTTT.

The chain links TRBV18 to TRBJ1-1, with a possible D match to TRBD1 (6 bases). CDR1 and CDR2 (germline): KGHSH, LQKENI. This CDR3 region has 14 residues. The V gene lost 5 bases and the J gene lost 5 bases, with 15 bases spanning the gap. Here the CDR3 reads CASSNPQGATEAFF. Written as DNA, the CDR3 is TGTGCCAGCTCAAACCCACAGGGAGCTACTGAAGCTTTCTTT.

The chain joins TRBV20-1 to TRBJ1-4, with 12 nucleotides matching TRBD1. V lost 1 base, J lost 8 bases, and 5 bases stayed unmatched. The CDR3 runs 15 residues. CDR1 and CDR2 from the germline V gene are DFQATT and SNEGSKA (reference sequence). This CDR3 reads CSARGGQGAPEKLFF. The CDR3 bases are TGCAGTGCTAGAGGGGGACAGGGGGCGCCGGAAAAACTGTTTTTT.

The V call is TRBV12-3 or TRBV12-4, the J call TRBJ2-2; D may be TRBD2 (5 bases). V lost 7 bases to trimming and J lost 1 base, with 19 bases between them. The CDR3 is 17 residues long. The CDR3 DNA reads as TGTGCCAGCACCGGCGGGCGAGGTCTCGTGAACACCGGGGAGCTGTTTTTT. Translating it yields CASTGGRGLVNTGELFF.

The V call is TRBV19, the J call TRBJ1-1, with D unclear. The length of the CDR3 is 15 residues. CDR1 is LNHDA and CDR2 is SQIVND in the germline V gene (reference sequence). Trimming left V 3 bases short and J 1 base short, with 12 bases between. The CDR3 is CASSIRRTRNTEAFF. DNA for the CDR3: TGTGCCAGTAGTATTCGGCGGACCCGGAACACTGAAGCTTTCTTT.

The genes are TRBV7-2 and TRBJ1-1; D might be TRBD1 (5 bases). This CDR3 spans 14 amino acids. CDR1 is SGHTA and CDR2 is FQGNSA in the germline V gene. V was clipped by 5 bases and J by 1 base, with 11 bases between them. The CDR3 coding sequence is TGTGCCAGCAGCCCCCCGGGGCGGAACACTGAAGCTTTCTTT. Translating it yields CASSPPGRNTEAFF.

The V call is TRBV6-2 or TRBV6-3, the J call TRBJ1-5; D ambiguous. With 8 bases removed from V and 2 bases from J, the gap between germline ends came to 7 bases. This CDR3 contains 12 residues. Germline assignment: CDR1 MNHEY and CDR2 SVGEGT. As DNA, the CDR3 is TGTGCCAGCCGCTACGGCAATCAGCCCCAGCATTTT. Translated: CASRYGNQPQHF.

V and J are TRBV6-1 and TRBJ1-1; 7 bases are shared with TRBD1. Germline-derived CDR1 and CDR2 are MNHNS and SASEGT. V dropped 6 bases and J dropped 4; count of bases not matched to a gene: 11. This CDR3 contains 15 residues. The CDR3 region is CASRPQDRAGTEAFF. In DNA form, the CDR3 reads TGTGCCAGCAGGCCTCAAGACAGGGCTGGCACTGAAGCTTTCTTT.